This passage covers 30 T cell receptor beta chains from one sample sequenced in a study of T cell responses to AZD1222 COVID-19 vaccine. Sequencing was performed with immunoSEQ multiplex PCR; in TCRdb, only in-frame clones are kept and a portion is missing. The sample contains around 100,000 clones, about 87% of which appear only once. The material sequenced was peripheral blood, taken on day 0 of AZD1222 vaccination. These receptor sequences come from an adult in good health.

The V call is TRBV7-6, the J call TRBJ2-1, with 12 bases that match TRBD1. The CDR3 is made up of 15 amino acids. CDR1 and CDR2 (germline): SGHVS, FNYEAQ. J was trimmed by 8 bases and V by 4 bases; bases with no gene match: 6. CDR3 protein: CASSWGQGATDEQFF. CDR3 nucleotides: TGTGCCAGCAGCTGGGGACAGGGGGCCACAGATGAGCAGTTCTTC.

The V and J genes are TRBV7-2 and TRBJ1-2; D gene ambiguous. The CDR3 consists of 14 residues. The germline V gene has CDR1 SGHTA and CDR2 FQGNSA. V shed 5 bases and J shed 0 bases, with 10 bases lying between them. The CDR3, as DNA: TGTGCCAGCAGCCCTCGGGTCGCTAACTATGGCTACACCTTC. The encoded protein is CASSPRVANYGYTF. Together with reference TRBV7-2 and TRBJ1-2, the CDR3 gives the full variable domain: GAGVSQSPSNKVTEKGKDVELRCDPISGHTALYWYRQSLGQGLEFLIYFQGNSAPDKSGLPSDRFSAERTGGSVSTLTIQRTQQEDSAVYLCASSPRVANYGYTFGSGTRLTVV.

The CDR3 DNA sequence: TGTGCCAGCTCACCACCGGGACAGGGGGGTCACTACACCTTC. Its protein product is CASSPPGQGGHYTF. The genes are TRBV18 and TRBJ1-2, with TRBD1 matching over 11 bases. V shed 0 bases and J 10 bases; nucleotides not matched to a gene: 4. Germline V gene lookup returns CDR1 KGHSH and CDR2 LQKENI. This CDR3 region has 14 residues.

The chain couples TRBV19 to TRBJ1-1; 9 bases match TRBD1. The CDR3 length is 15 residues. V shed 5 bases and J 4 bases; nucleotides not matched to a gene: 8. The V gene's germline CDR1 is LNHDA and CDR2 SQIVND (reference sequence). The CDR3 nucleotides read TGTGCCAGTAGTCCCAGTCGGACAGGGGTCACTGAAGCTTTCTTT. Translated: CASSPSRTGVTEAFF.

The chain recombines TRBV4-2 with TRBJ1-1; tentatively, D is TRBD1 (5 bases). The CDR3 has 14 amino acids. Germline V lookup: CDR1 LGHNA, CDR2 YNFKEQ. Trimming pared 4 bases from V and 1 base from J, leaving 10 bases between. The DNA of the CDR3 is TGTGCCAGCAGCCCGACGGACAAGAACACTGAAGCTTTCTTT. It yields the protein CASSPTDKNTEAFF.

This chain uses TRBV27 with TRBJ1-2; no clear D gene. In germline, CDR1 is MNHEY, CDR2 SMNVEV (reference sequence). The CDR3 runs 13 residues. V was clipped by 3 bases and J by 3 bases, with 8 bases between them. CDR3 bases: TGTGCCAGCAGTTTGCGGCAGCACTATGGCTACACCTTC. Protein: CASSLRQHYGYTF.

The rearrangement joins TRBV28 to TRBJ1-4; D is undetermined. V dropped 8 bases and J dropped 3 bases, with 7 bases sitting between them. The CDR3 has 12 amino acids. CDR1 and CDR2 from the germline V gene are MDHEN and SYDVKM. CDR3 nucleotide sequence: TGTGCCAGCGCATTCCCTAATGAAAAACTGTTTTTT. Its protein is CASAFPNEKLFF. Variable domain in full (rest from reference TRBV28 and TRBJ1-4): DVKVTQSSRYLVKRTGEKVFLECVQDMDHENMFWYRQDPGLGLRLIYFSYDVKMKEKGDIPEGYSVSREKKERFSLILESASTNQTSMYLCASAFPNEKLFFGSGTQLSVL.

The gene calls are TRBV19 and TRBJ2-7; tentative D call: TRBD1 (6 bases). V shed 4 bases and J shed 4 bases, with 8 bases lying between them. In germline, CDR1 is LNHDA, CDR2 SQIVND (reference sequence). This CDR3 spans 12 amino acids. As DNA, the CDR3 is TGTGCCAGTAGTAAACAGGGATACGAGCAGTACTTC. As protein: CASSKQGYEQYF.

The CDR3 region is CASRNDRGYGYTF. The CDR3 DNA sequence: TGTGCCAGCAGGAACGACAGGGGCTATGGCTACACCTTC. The chain employs TRBV28 and TRBJ1-2, with TRBD1 matching 8 bases. The CDR3 has 13 residues. Trimming cost V 6 bases and J 4 bases; bases outside gene matches: 4. The germline gives CDR1 MDHEN, CDR2 SYDVKM.

This clone was recorded a few times. V usage is TRBV5-4 and J usage is TRBJ1-2; TRBD1 matches at 9 bases. CDR1 and CDR2 (germline): SGHNT, YYREEE (reference sequence). The J segment lost 4 bases and the V segment lost 3 bases, leaving 16 bases of the junction unmatched. The CDR3 sequence is 18 residues long. CDR3 sequence: CASSSQEMSGTGTYGYTF. In DNA, the CDR3 is TGTGCCAGCAGCTCCCAGGAAATGTCCGGGACAGGGACCTATGGCTACACCTTC.

This chain connects TRBV19 to TRBJ2-5, with D possibly TRBD2 on 6 matching bases. Per the germline V gene, CDR1 is LNHDA and CDR2 is SQIVND (reference sequence). The length of the CDR3 is 16 residues. V shed 2 bases and J shed 2 bases, with 15 bases lying between them. CDR3 nucleotides: TGTGCCAGTAGTATATTGGCGGGGTGGGGGCAAGAGACCCAGTACTTC. This encodes CASSILAGWGQETQYF.

This rearrangement joins TRBV5-6 to TRBJ2-1; D gene ambiguous. This CDR3 is built from 15 residues. Trimming shortened V by 0 bases and J by 3 bases, and 10 bases separated the two germline ends. In germline, CDR1 is SGHDT, CDR2 YYEEEE. The CDR3: CASSLGQVLYNEQFF. In DNA, the CDR3 is TGTGCCAGCAGCTTGGGGCAGGTACTCTACAATGAGCAGTTCTTC.

This chain connects TRBV7-7 to TRBJ1-3; maybe TRBD1 (5 bases). V gave up 4 bases and J gave up 0 bases, with 13 bases separating them. Germline V gives CDR1 SSHAT, CDR2 FNYEAQ (reference sequence). The CDR3 runs to 16 residues. CDR3: CASSSIWGSSGNTIYF. The CDR3 DNA sequence: TGTGCCAGCAGCTCTATTTGGGGGAGCTCTGGAAACACCATATATTTT.

The gene calls are TRBV4-3 and TRBJ2-7; D not certain. The CDR3 extends over 14 amino acids. Per the germline V gene, CDR1 is LGHNA and CDR2 is YSLEER. Trimming took off 3 bases at V and 2 bases at J, with 11 bases between the two ends. The DNA of the CDR3 is TGCGCCAGCAGCCACCAGCGACGTCCCTACGAGCAGTACTTC. It specifies CASSHQRRPYEQYF.

The chain couples TRBV4-2 to TRBJ1-2; 7 bases fit TRBD1. Germline-derived CDR1 and CDR2 are LGHNA and YNFKEQ. V lost 1 base to trimming and J lost 7 bases; unmatched junction nucleotides: 6. This CDR3 is built from 14 residues. The CDR3 loop is CASSQVEGAGGYTF. DNA for the CDR3: TGTGCCAGCAGCCAAGTCGAGGGGGCGGGTGGCTACACCTTC.

This chain connects TRBV7-8 to TRBJ1-1, with a possible D match to TRBD1 (5 bases). The ends were cut back, 4 bases at V and 4 bases at J, with 7 bases in the middle. Germline lookup yields CDR1 SGHVS and CDR2 FQNEAQ. The CDR3 runs to 12 residues. The CDR3 here is CASSWGGTEAFF. CDR3 DNA: TGTGCCAGCAGCTGGGGCGGCACTGAAGCTTTCTTT.

The chain joins TRBV18 to TRBJ2-7, with TRBD1 as a possible D gene (6 bases). Between the trimmed V and J ends, which lost 5 bases and 1 base, there was a span of 12 bases. The CDR3 spans 14 residues. CDR1 KGHSH and CDR2 LQKENI come from the germline V gene. The CDR3: CASSFPGTSYEQYF. The CDR3 coding sequence is TGTGCCAGCTCATTCCCCGGGACATCCTACGAGCAGTACTTC.

The J gene is TRBJ2-3, the V gene TRBV24-1, with D unclear. V was trimmed by 1 base and J by 4 bases, leaving 11 bases between them. The germline gives CDR1 KGHDR, CDR2 SFDVKD. The CDR3 loop spans 15 amino acids. For the CDR3, the DNA is TGTGCCACCAGTGATTTCGACGGAGACGCAGATACGCAGTATTTT. Translation gives CATSDFDGDADTQYF.

The rearrangement links TRBV18 to TRBJ1-1; D gene unclear. The V gene lost 1 base and the J gene lost 1 base, with 7 bases spanning the gap. Germline CDR1 and CDR2: KGHSH and LQKENI. This CDR3 contains 14 residues. The DNA for the CDR3 is TGTGCCAGCTCACCACGCTGGGAGAACACTGAAGCTTTCTTT. It codes for CASSPRWENTEAFF.

The chain carries TRBV11-3 and TRBJ2-7; 7 positions agree with TRBD2. This CDR3 has 14 residues. Germline trimming cut 3 bases from V and 0 bases from J; bases unmatched to any gene: 2. Germline assignment: CDR1 SGHNT and CDR2 YENEEA. The DNA of the CDR3 is TGTGCCAGCAGCTTTGGCGGGGGCTCCTACGAGCAGTACTTC. Amino acid sequence: CASSFGGGSYEQYF.

The chain carries TRBV5-4 and TRBJ2-5; tentatively, D is TRBD1 (5 bases). Trimming pared 8 bases from V and 5 bases from J, leaving 19 bases between. Per the germline V gene, CDR1 is SGHNT and CDR2 is YYREEE (reference sequence). The CDR3 runs 14 residues. The CDR3 DNA reads as TGTGCCAGTCTTAGGCAGGGTGATGGTGAGACCCAGTACTTC. Amino acids: CASLRQGDGETQYF.

The chain couples TRBV19 to TRBJ1-6, with D hard to call. Germline lookup yields CDR1 LNHDA and CDR2 SQIVND (reference sequence). The CDR3 runs 10 residues. V was shortened by 8 bases and J by 13 bases, with 9 bases between the two germline ends. The CDR3 DNA follows: TGTGCCAGTTCTGGACCGCCCCTCCACTTT. Translating gives CASSGPPLHF.

J is TRBJ2-7 and V is TRBV10-3, with 10 bases identical to TRBD1. J was trimmed by 5 bases and V by 6 bases; bases with no gene match: 4. The CDR3 has 13 amino acids. Germline lookup yields CDR1 ENHRY and CDR2 SYGVKD. CDR3 region: CAIRTGGFDEQYF. For the CDR3, the DNA is TGTGCCATCAGGACAGGGGGCTTCGACGAGCAGTACTTC.

The rearrangement links TRBV10-3 to TRBJ1-2, with TRBD1 matching over 7 bases. CDR3 size: 14 residues. Germline trimming cut 10 bases from V and 6 bases from J; bases unmatched to any gene: 14. Germline V gives CDR1 ENHRY, CDR2 SYGVKD. The CDR3 loop is CATHNQGGGDGYTF. CDR3 DNA: TGTGCCACCCATAACCAGGGGGGTGGCGATGGCTACACCTTC.

This chain connects TRBV7-9 to TRBJ2-7; D uncertain. The germline V gene encodes CDR1 SEHNR and CDR2 FQNEAQ (reference sequence). Trimming removed 8 bases at V and 3 bases at J, with 17 bases between. This CDR3 spans 14 amino acids. Here the CDR3 reads CASGPSGISYEQYF. The CDR3 DNA sequence: TGTGCCAGCGGGCCAAGTGGGATAAGCTACGAGCAGTACTTC.

The rearrangement joins TRBV9 to TRBJ2-6, with a tentative D call TRBD1 (6 bases). Germline CDR1 is SGDLS and CDR2 is YYNGEE. The CDR3 runs to 15 residues. Trimming pared 4 bases from V and 7 bases from J, leaving 15 bases between. CDR3 bases: TGTGCCAGCAGCTTTACAGGGTTTGGAGCCAACGTCCTGACTTTC. Its translation: CASSFTGFGANVLTF.

V usage is TRBV29-1 and J usage is TRBJ2-1; no clear D. There are 13 residues in the CDR3. The V gene's germline CDR1 is SQVTM and CDR2 ANQGSEA. Trimming stripped 5 bases from V and 2 bases from J, with 10 bases between. Here the CDR3 reads CSVTPTTYNEQFF. In DNA form, the CDR3 reads TGCAGCGTTACTCCGACAACCTACAATGAGCAGTTCTTC.

V is TRBV7-2 and J is TRBJ2-1; D not resolved. The CDR3 runs to 14 residues. Germline CDR1 SGHTA, CDR2 FQGNSA. The V end was cut by 5 bases, the J end by 7 bases, with 15 bases between. The CDR3 DNA reads as TGTGCCAGCAGCCCCCGGGTGAGTCTGAATGAGCAGTTCTTC. Its translation: CASSPRVSLNEQFF.

CDR3 sequence: CASSRAGQVDGYTF. The DNA for the CDR3 is TGTGCCAGCAGCCGGGCCGGACAGGTGGATGGCTACACCTTC. The rearrangement uses TRBV11-2 and TRBJ1-2; TRBD1 aligns across 7 bases. Germline V CDR1 and CDR2: SGHAT, FQNNGV. The V gene end was trimmed by 5 bases and the J gene end by 6 bases; junction bases not matched to a gene: 9. The CDR3 has 14 residues.

The genes are TRBV3-1 (or the pseudogene TRBV3-2) and TRBJ2-3; D is ambiguous. The germline gives CDR1 LGHDT, CDR2 YNNKEL (reference sequence). This CDR3 has 13 amino acids. With 4 bases removed from V and 5 bases from J, the gap between germline ends came to 10 bases. CDR3 amino acids: CASSRKILDTQYF. DNA for the CDR3: TGTGCCAGCAGCCGTAAGATATTAGATACGCAGTATTTT.